This entry features one T cell receptor (beta chain) sequence. Its matching antigen is unknown. The CDR3 length is 13 residues. The V and J ends lost 5 bases and 6 bases respectively, with 10 bases between them. Germline CDR1 and CDR2: SGHTA and FQGNSA. The sample's treatment: oral pan-JAK inhibitor, 5-10 mg twice daily. This specimen belongs to a study of CD8+ T cells in alopecia areata. About the study: Among treated patients, oral tofacitinib was administered at 5 to 10 mg twice daily.

Study-wide findings and caveats: A single nonresponder leaves the baseline CD8+ expansion link to response uncertain. Scalp clonality, together with expanded CD8+ clones among the top 100, fell significantly with tofacitinib.

Extracted from the samples, RNA was reverse transcribed into cDNA to serve as the sequencing template. Only in-frame clones appear in the TCRdb table, and some are missing; sequencing was by immunoSEQ multiplex PCR. The table has fewer than 250,000 clones, around 66% seen once; the top ten hold 4.2%. The sample here was CD4+ T cells sorted from blood, taken at week 4, from a patient treated with tofacitinib. The receptor comes from a human donor with alopecia areata. The chain recombines TRBV7-2 with TRBJ2-2; D gene unclear. CDR3: CASSPSESGELFF. The CDR3 bases are TGTGCCAGCAGCCCTTCCGAATCCGGGGAGCTGTTTTTT.